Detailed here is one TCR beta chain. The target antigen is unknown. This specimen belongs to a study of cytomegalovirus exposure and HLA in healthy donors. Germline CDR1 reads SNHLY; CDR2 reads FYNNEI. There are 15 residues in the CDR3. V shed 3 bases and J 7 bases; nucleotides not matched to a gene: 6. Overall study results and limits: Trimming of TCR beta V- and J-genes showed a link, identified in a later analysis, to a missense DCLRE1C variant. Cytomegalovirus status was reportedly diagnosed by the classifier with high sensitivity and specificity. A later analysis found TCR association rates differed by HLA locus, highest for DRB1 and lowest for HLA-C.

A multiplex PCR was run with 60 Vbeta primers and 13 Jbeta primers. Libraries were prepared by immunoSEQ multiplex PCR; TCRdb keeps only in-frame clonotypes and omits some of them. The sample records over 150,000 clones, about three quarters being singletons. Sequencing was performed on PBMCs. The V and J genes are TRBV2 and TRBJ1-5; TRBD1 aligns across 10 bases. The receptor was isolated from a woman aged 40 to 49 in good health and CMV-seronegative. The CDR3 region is CASSDGDRGGQPQHF. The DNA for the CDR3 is TGTGCCAGCAGTGATGGGGACAGGGGAGGCCAGCCCCAGCATTTT.